These 7 T cell receptor beta chains came from one sample sequenced in a study of T-cell memory formation after mild COVID-19. TCRdb analysed the 5' RACE reads with MiXCR anew, one entry per CDR3 protein. The sample gives 150,000 to 200,000 distinct CDR3 sequences, 11% of which show up once; about 3.8% is in the top ten. Sequenced material: PBMCs or a T cell subset sorted from them (not recorded which). Source of these receptors: a man aged 18-30 years who had mild COVID-19 (a few samples of this study predate the infection). Cell type and time point are not known.

The DNA of the CDR3 is TGTGCCAGCAGTTACGGGCAGGGAGGAAATGAAAAACTGTTTTTT. Protein product: CASSYGQGGNEKLFF. The J gene is TRBJ1-4, the V gene TRBV6-2 or TRBV6-3; possibly TRBD1 for D (5 bases). Trimming stripped 2 bases from V and 5 bases from J, with 12 bases between. Per the germline V gene, CDR1 is MNHEY and CDR2 is SVGEGT. The CDR3 has 15 amino acids.

This chain connects TRBV20-1 to TRBJ1-5, with D perhaps matching TRBD1 (5 bases). The CDR3 spans 12 residues. V was cut by 6 bases and J by 5 bases, with 11 bases left in between. Germline V lookup: CDR1 DFQATT, CDR2 SNEGSKA (reference sequence). The CDR3 protein is CSARVGDQPQHF. DNA of the CDR3: TGCAGTGCCCGCGTGGGGGATCAGCCCCAGCATTTT.

The CDR3 is CASSWGNQPQHF. The DNA for the CDR3 is TGTGCCAGCAGTTGGGGCAATCAGCCCCAGCATTTT. V usage is TRBV28 and J usage is TRBJ1-5; D remains ambiguous. The CDR3 runs to 12 residues. Trimming pared 4 bases from V and 2 bases from J, leaving 3 bases between. The V gene's germline CDR1 is MDHEN and CDR2 SYDVKM.

The V and J genes are TRBV12-3 or TRBV12-4 and TRBJ1-3; the D gene is possibly TRBD1 (6 bases). V lost 3 bases to trimming and J lost 3 bases, with 12 bases between them. This CDR3 is built from 15 residues. The CDR3 DNA sequence: TGTGCCAGCAGTTTGCAACAGGGCTTTGGAAACACCATATATTTT. Residues: CASSLQQGFGNTIYF.

This clonotype was observed a few times. The chain combines TRBV28 with TRBJ2-1, with no clear D. Germline assignment: CDR1 MDHEN and CDR2 SYDVKM. V shed 1 base and J shed 8 bases, with 6 bases lying between them. The CDR3 length is 12 residues. This CDR3 is CASSLSYDEQFF. The DNA of the CDR3 is TGTGCCAGCAGTTTATCTTACGATGAGCAGTTCTTC.

This clonotype was detected a few times. The chain recombines TRBV9 with TRBJ1-1, with 9 bases that match TRBD1. V dropped 0 bases and J dropped 8; count of bases not matched to a gene: 8. The CDR3 consists of 15 residues. The germline CDR1 and CDR2 sequences are SGDLS and YYNGEE. The CDR3 DNA sequence: TGTGCCAGCAGCGTAGATCCGGGACAGGGTAGGGAAGCTTTCTTT. Encoded protein: CASSVDPGQGREAFF.

The genes are TRBV7-9 and TRBJ2-1, with 7 bases matching TRBD2. This CDR3 has 14 amino acids. Trimming took 3 bases from V and 5 from J; bases not matched to a gene: 4. Germline V gives CDR1 SEHNR, CDR2 FQNEAQ (reference sequence). In nucleotides, the CDR3 is TGTGCCAGCAGCTTGGCGGGGGTGAACAATGAGCAGTTCTTC. This encodes CASSLAGVNNEQFF.